What follows are 16 T cell receptor beta chains derived from one specimen sequenced in a study of response to subunit inactivated influenza vaccine. TCRdb reanalysed the RT-PCR reads using MiXCR and keeps one entry per CDR3 protein. The sample includes hundreds of thousands of distinct CDR3 sequences, 11% of them seen just once. These same records also appear under a second study, on T cells expressing NK-cell markers. From that report: Researchers built TCR beta cDNA using 5'RACE template switching with UMIs.

This material consisted of PBMCs from blood, taken on the day of vaccination. All receptors derive from a man in his fifties who received an inactivated influenza vaccine.

The chain employs TRBV7-8 and TRBJ1-5; perhaps TRBD1 as D (5 bases). Germline CDR1 reads SGHVS; CDR2 reads FQNEAQ. Trimming stripped 1 base from V and 3 bases from J, with 13 bases between. CDR3 size: 16 residues. The CDR3 bases are TGTGCCAGCAGCTTAGTGAGGGGCTCACTCAATCAGCCCCAGCATTTT. It encodes CASSLVRGSLNQPQHF.

This clonotype has just a few counts. Since a much larger clone is just one base distant, this may be a read error. V gene TRBV7-2 combines with J gene TRBJ1-5; D is unresolved. The CDR3 loop spans 13 amino acids. Germline V lookup: CDR1 SGHTA, CDR2 FQGNSA. Trimming removed 2 bases at V and 3 bases at J, with 5 bases between. The CDR3 here is CASSLQANQPQHF. CDR3 coding DNA: TGTGCCAGCAGCTTACAGGCCAATCAGCCCCAGCATTTT.

The chain couples TRBV4-1 to TRBJ2-3; D tentatively reads TRBD1 or TRBD2 (5 bases each). The V end was cut by 1 base, the J end by 0 bases, with 8 bases between. The CDR3 is made up of 15 amino acids. Looked up from germline, CDR1 is MGHRA and CDR2 is YSYEKL. CDR3 amino acids: CASSQVGTSTDTQYF. The CDR3 DNA reads as TGCGCCAGCAGCCAAGTTGGGACGAGCACAGATACGCAGTATTTT.

The chain is built from TRBV28 and TRBJ2-2; TRBD1 matches at 10 bases. The CDR3 is 16 residues long. Germline V gives CDR1 MDHEN, CDR2 SYDVKM. Losses at the gene ends were 6 bases for V and 6 bases for J; bases not matched to a gene: 10. The chain's CDR3 is CASSAQPGQGSGELFF. In DNA, the CDR3 is TGTGCCAGCAGCGCCCAGCCGGGACAGGGGTCCGGGGAGCTGTTTTTT.

Details on this clonotype: This sequence may be a read error, since a much larger clone differs from it by one base. V is TRBV6-6 and J is TRBJ2-1; D perhaps matches TRBD1 (6 bases). CDR1 is MNHNY and CDR2 is SVGAGI in the germline V gene (reference sequence). V was shortened by 4 bases and J by 2 bases, with 6 bases between the two germline ends. The CDR3 contains 13 residues. CDR3 nucleotides: TGTGCCAGCAGTTGGACAGCCTACAATGAGCAGTTCTTC. Amino acids: CASSWTAYNEQFF.

This clonotype was counted between two and nine times. The rearrangement joins TRBV15 to TRBJ1-2; D gene unclear. The V gene lost 4 bases and the J gene lost 7 bases, with 10 bases spanning the gap. The CDR3 sequence is 12 residues long. Germline V CDR1 and CDR2: LNHNV, YYDKDF (reference sequence). The CDR3 coding sequence is TGTGCCACCAGCAACGCCCTAGGTGGCTACACCTTC. Its translation is CATSNALGGYTF.

This clonotype has more than one count but fewer than ten. The chain recombines TRBV6-1 with TRBJ2-6; tentative D call: TRBD2 (5 bases). The CDR3 consists of 18 residues. CDR1 is MNHNS and CDR2 is SASEGT in the germline V gene. Trimming left V 5 bases short and J 0 bases short, with 17 bases between. The CDR3 region is CASSTPGSGNSGANVLTF. The DNA of the CDR3 is TGTGCCAGCAGTACACCGGGCTCGGGGAACTCTGGGGCCAACGTCCTGACTTTC.

In this sample, this clonotype turned up many times. This rearrangement joins TRBV10-3 to TRBJ2-1; 14 bases line up with TRBD2. The J segment lost 4 bases and the V segment lost 2 bases, leaving 4 bases of the junction unmatched. This CDR3 region has 17 residues. The germline V gene encodes CDR1 ENHRY and CDR2 SYGVKD. The CDR3 region has the DNA TGTGCCATCAGTGAGGGGACTAGCGGGAGTGAATACAATGAGCAGTTCTTC. Its translation is CAISEGTSGSEYNEQFF.

This rearrangement joins TRBV4-1 to TRBJ1-1; TRBD1 might be the D (6 bases). Germline V CDR1 and CDR2: MGHRA, YSYEKL. The CDR3 is 17 amino acids. Between the trimmed V and J ends, which lost 1 base and 1 base, there was a span of 16 bases. The CDR3 nucleotides read TGCGCCAGCAGCCAAGCGGTCCCCCGGGACAAGAACACTGAAGCTTTCTTT. Translation: CASSQAVPRDKNTEAFF.

This clonotype appeared a single time. With a much larger clone just one base away, this may be a read error. This rearrangement joins TRBV3-1 to TRBJ2-3; D gene ambiguous. Trimming shortened V by 8 bases and J by 3 bases, and 18 bases separated the two germline ends. Germline assignment: CDR1 LGHDT and CDR2 YNNKEL (reference sequence). CDR3 length equals 15 residues. CDR3 coding DNA: TGTGCCAGCTGCCCACTCGGGCAGAGTACAGATACGCAGTATTTT. Translated, it gives CASCPLGQSTDTQYF.

This clonotype was observed many times. This CDR3 is CASRTPGQGDDTQYF. In DNA, the CDR3 is TGTGCCAGCAGAACTCCGGGACAGGGGGATGATACGCAGTATTTT. The gene calls are TRBV6-1 and TRBJ2-3; TRBD1 matches 11 bases. V shed 6 bases and J 6 bases; nucleotides not matched to a gene: 8. CDR1 and CDR2 from the germline V gene are MNHNS and SASEGT. CDR3 length: 15 residues.

This sequence joins TRBV20-1 and TRBJ1-2; D unresolved. The CDR3 has 14 residues. Germline V gene sequence: CDR1 DFQATT, CDR2 SNEGSKA (reference sequence). The V gene lost 0 bases and the J gene lost 4 bases, with 12 bases spanning the gap. As DNA, the CDR3 is TGCAGTGCTAGAGACAGACATTCAACCTATGGCTACACCTTC. This gives the protein CSARDRHSTYGYTF.

This clonotype was picked up a small number of times. Here the CDR3 DNA reads TGCAGTGCTAGTCAAGGGCCCATGAACACTGAAGCTTTCTTT. It yields the protein CSASQGPMNTEAFF. V and J are TRBV20-1 and TRBJ1-1; unclear D gene. The CDR3 totals 14 residues. V lost 3 bases to trimming and J lost 0 bases, with 11 bases between them. Germline lookup yields CDR1 DFQATT and CDR2 SNEGSKA (reference sequence).

The chain links TRBV15 to TRBJ1-6; D possibly corresponds to TRBD1 (6 bases). Trimming pared 0 bases from V and 9 bases from J, leaving 24 bases between. The CDR3 has 19 amino acids. The V gene's germline CDR1 is LNHNV and CDR2 YYDKDF (reference sequence). This chain's CDR3 is CATSRDESLFQGFGSPLHF. The DNA for the CDR3 is TGTGCCACCAGCAGAGATGAATCCCTTTTCCAGGGGTTCGGTTCACCCCTCCACTTT.

In its sample, this clonotype was seen a few times. This rearrangement joins TRBV7-2 to TRBJ1-1; D uncertain. CDR1 and CDR2 from the germline V gene are SGHTA and FQGNSA. CDR3 length equals 12 residues. V lost 1 base and J lost 11, with 11 bases in between. CDR3 nucleotide sequence: TGTGCCAGCAGCTTAGATACACTGGCCGCTTTCTTT. Residues: CASSLDTLAAFF.

This clonotype was observed at least ten times. The V and J genes are TRBV5-1 and TRBJ2-2, with D perhaps matching TRBD1 (6 bases). V lost 0 bases and J 4 bases, leaving 7 bases between the germline ends. The CDR3 consists of 14 residues. Germline loops: CDR1 SGHRS, CDR2 YFSETQ. The CDR3 loop is CASSLEQGTGELFF. CDR3 DNA sequence: TGCGCCAGCAGCTTGGAACAGGGCACCGGGGAGCTGTTTTTT.